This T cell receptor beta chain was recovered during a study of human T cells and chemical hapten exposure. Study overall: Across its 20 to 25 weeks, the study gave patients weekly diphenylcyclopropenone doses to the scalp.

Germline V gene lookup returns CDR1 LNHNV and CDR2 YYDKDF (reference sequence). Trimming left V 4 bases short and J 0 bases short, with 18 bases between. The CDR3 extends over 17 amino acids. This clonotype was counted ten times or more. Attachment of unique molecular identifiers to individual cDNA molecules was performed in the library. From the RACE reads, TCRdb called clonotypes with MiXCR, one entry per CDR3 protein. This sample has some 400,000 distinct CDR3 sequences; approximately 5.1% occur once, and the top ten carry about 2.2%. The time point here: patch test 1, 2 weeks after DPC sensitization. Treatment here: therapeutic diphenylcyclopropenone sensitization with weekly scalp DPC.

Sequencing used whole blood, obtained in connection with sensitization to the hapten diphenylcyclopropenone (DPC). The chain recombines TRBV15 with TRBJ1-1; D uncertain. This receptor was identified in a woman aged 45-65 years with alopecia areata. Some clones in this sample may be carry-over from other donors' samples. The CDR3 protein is CATSIANPGRLNTEAFF. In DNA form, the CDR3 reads TGTGCCACCAGCATTGCAAACCCCGGACGGCTGAACACTGAAGCTTTCTTT.